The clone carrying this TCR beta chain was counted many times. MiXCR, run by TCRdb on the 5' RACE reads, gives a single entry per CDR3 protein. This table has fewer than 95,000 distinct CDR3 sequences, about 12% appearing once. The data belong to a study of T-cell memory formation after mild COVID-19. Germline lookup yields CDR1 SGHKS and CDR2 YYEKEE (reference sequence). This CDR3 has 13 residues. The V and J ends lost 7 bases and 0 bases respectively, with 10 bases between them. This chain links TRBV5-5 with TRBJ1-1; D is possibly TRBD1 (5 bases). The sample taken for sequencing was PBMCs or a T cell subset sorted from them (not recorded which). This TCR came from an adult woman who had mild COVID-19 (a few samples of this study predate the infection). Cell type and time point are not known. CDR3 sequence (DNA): TGTGCCAGCTTGAAGGACATGAACACTGAAGCTTTCTTT. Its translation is CASLKDMNTEAFF.